Listed below are T cell receptor beta chains from one sample, sequenced in a study of blood T cell repertoires in COVID-19. Sequencing was performed with immunoSEQ multiplex PCR; in TCRdb, only in-frame clones are kept and a portion is missing. The sample lists fewer than 250,000 clones, about 87% seen once, with just over 2.5% in the top ten. Sequenced sample: PBMCs or T cells enriched from blood (not recorded which). The source is a woman in her 30s with acute COVID-19. Each CDR3 is given with its conserved first and last residue. D genes are given only for firm matches. Some rows have no size entry. The others give once, few or many, or a class for an expanded clone.

d_call j_call v_call clone_size cdr3_aa cdr3_nt
NA TRBJ1-5 TRBV6-1 once CASSEIPGYSNQPQHF TGTGCCAGCAGTGAAATCCCAGGCTATAGCAATCAGCCCCAGCATTTT
NA TRBJ1-2 TRBV30 NA CAWNGQPFNYGYTF TGTGCCTGGAATGGACAGCCCTTCAACTATGGCTACACCTTC
NA TRBJ1-5 TRBV7-2 NA CASSALGAQAGNQPQHF TGTGCCAGCAGCGCCCTAGGGGCGCAAGCAGGCAATCAGCCCCAGCATTTT
TRBD1 TRBJ2-7 TRBV3-1/TRBV3-2 NA CASSQGTANTYEQYF TGTGCCAGCAGCCAGGGGACAGCAAATACCTACGAGCAGTACTTC
TRBD1 TRBJ2-7 TRBV7-6 NA CASSPGGEQYF TGTGCCAGCAGCCCAGGGGGCGAGCAGTACTTC
TRBD1 TRBJ1-2 TRBV4-1 NA CASSQESRGHGYTF TGCGCCAGCAGCCAAGAATCCAGGGGGCATGGCTACACCTTC
NA TRBJ1-5 TRBV7-6 NA CASSLRGQPQHF TGTGCCAGCAGCTTACGGGGTCAGCCCCAGCATTTT
TRBD1 TRBJ1-6 TRBV7-9 NA CASSLTGGSIGSPLHF TGTGCCAGCAGCTTAACAGGGGGCTCGATCGGGTCACCCCTCCACTTT
TRBD1 TRBJ2-1 TRBV27 NA CASSGQGAEQFF TGTGCCAGCAGCGGACAGGGTGCTGAGCAGTTCTTC
NA TRBJ1-2 TRBV6-5 NA CASSPKPLLPGYTF TGTGCCAGCAGTCCGAAACCCCTACTACCGGGCTACACCTTC
TRBD2 TRBJ2-2 TRBV5-6 NA CASSFGTSPGELFF TGTGCCAGCAGCTTCGGGACTAGCCCCGGGGAGCTGTTTTTT
NA TRBJ2-7 TRBV4-3 NA CASSQGSAGGFYEQYF TGCGCCAGCAGCCAAGGCAGTGCAGGAGGGTTCTACGAGCAGTACTTC
NA TRBJ2-2 TRBV11-2 few CASSSGYTGELFF TGTGCCAGCAGCTCCGGGTACACCGGGGAGCTGTTTTTT
TRBD1 TRBJ1-2 TRBV19 NA CASNTGTDYGYTF TGTGCCAGTAATACAGGGACAGACTATGGCTACACCTTC
TRBD1 TRBJ2-6 TRBV18 NA CASSPPGQDKLLGANVLTF TGTGCCAGCTCACCCCCGGGACAGGATAAGCTCTTGGGGGCCAACGTCCTGACTTTC
NA TRBJ1-6 TRBV10-1 NA CASSAAGNTNSPLHF TGCGCCAGCAGTGCTGCAGGGAATACTAATTCACCCCTCCACTTT
NA TRBJ1-1 TRBV15 once CATSREEGWEAFF TGTGCCACCAGCAGAGAAGAGGGCTGGGAAGCTTTCTTT
NA TRBJ1-2 TRBV7-2 NA CASSLIGGAVNYGYTF TGTGCCAGCAGCTTAATCGGGGGGGCCGTGAACTATGGCTACACCTTC
TRBD1 TRBJ2-5 TRBV4-1 NA CASSQHRTGPMETQYF TGCGCCAGCAGCCAACATAGGACAGGTCCGATGGAGACCCAGTACTTC
TRBD1 TRBJ1-1 TRBV11-2 NA CASSSRRDSLMNTEAFF TGTGCCAGCAGCTCACGCCGGGACAGCCTCATGAACACTGAAGCTTTCTTT
NA TRBJ1-1 TRBV5-1 once CASSDDAHEGGTEAFF TGCGCCAGCAGCGATGATGCCCATGAAGGGGGCACTGAAGCTTTCTTT
NA TRBJ1-6 TRBV10-3 few CAISESGGDGSPLHF TGTGCCATCAGTGAGTCGGGAGGGGACGGTTCACCCCTCCACTTT
NA TRBJ1-4 TRBV30 NA CAWAQGLGKLFF TGTGCCTGGGCACAGGGCCTCGGAAAACTGTTTTTT
TRBD1 TRBJ2-3 TRBV19 NA CASSSQGANTDTQYF TGTGCCAGTAGTTCCCAGGGGGCGAATACAGATACGCAGTATTTT
TRBD2 TRBJ2-7 TRBV6-5 NA CASSSLSGGSYEQYF TGTGCCAGCAGTTCCCTGTCGGGGGGGTCCTACGAGCAGTACTTC
NA TRBJ1-2 TRBV11-2 NA CASSLGPIANYGYTF TGTGCCAGCAGCTTAGGTCCGATAGCTAACTATGGCTACACCTTC
TRBD1 TRBJ1-4 TRBV18 once CASSPRTGRNEKLFF TGTGCCAGCTCACCTCGGACAGGACGTAATGAAAAACTGTTTTTT
NA TRBJ1-4 TRBV30 NA CAWAPGGGEKLFF TGTGCCTGGGCCCCCGGTGGGGGGGAAAAACTGTTTTTT
NA TRBJ2-1 TRBV5-5 NA CASSLQGYNEQFF TGTGCCAGCAGCCTACAGGGATACAATGAGCAGTTCTTC
TRBD2 TRBJ2-3 TRBV7-8 NA CASLGSLAGHGEGTDTQYF TGTGCCAGCTTGGGGTCATTAGCGGGGCACGGCGAGGGCACAGATACGCAGTATTTT
NA TRBJ1-3 TRBV5-5 once CASSLDREMRSGNTIYF TGTGCCAGCAGCTTGGACAGGGAAATGAGGTCTGGAAACACCATATATTTT
TRBD1 TRBJ2-1 TRBV5-6 NA CASSPLSTGGYNEQFF TGTGCCAGCAGCCCCCTCTCCACAGGGGGCTACAATGAGCAGTTCTTC
TRBD1 TRBJ2-6 TRBV10-3 few CAISESRTGNSGANVLTF TGTGCCATCAGTGAGTCTAGGACAGGGAACTCTGGGGCCAACGTCCTGACTTTC
NA TRBJ2-4 TRBV10-1 NA CASSPGFLAKNIQYF TGCGCCAGCAGCCCCGGTTTTCTAGCCAAAAACATTCAGTACTTC
TRBD2 TRBJ2-2 TRBV19 NA CASRPPGRGLTGELFF TGTGCCAGTAGACCCCCCGGGAGGGGACTCACCGGGGAGCTGTTTTTT
NA TRBJ1-1 TRBV2 NA CASSDGATDTEAFF TGTGCCAGCAGTGATGGGGCGACGGACACTGAAGCTTTCTTT
TRBD2 TRBJ2-3 TRBV7-8 NA CASSLALAGGQTDTQYF TGTGCCAGCAGCTTAGCGCTAGCGGGGGGGCAGACAGATACGCAGTATTTT
NA TRBJ1-5 TRBV16 NA CASSQSASYSNQPQHF TGTGCCAGCAGCCAATCTGCCAGTTATAGCAATCAGCCCCAGCATTTT
NA TRBJ1-6 TRBV7-9 NA CASSLAVGVHSPLHF TGTGCCAGCAGCTTAGCCGTAGGGGTACATTCACCCCTCCACTTT
NA TRBJ2-3 TRBV27 NA CASSLSIDSSTDTQYF TGTGCCAGCAGTTTATCGATTGACTCTAGCACAGATACGCAGTATTTT
NA TRBJ1-5 TRBV19 NA CASSIGDSLLNQPQHF TGTGCCAGTAGTATCGGCGACAGCCTGCTTAATCAGCCCCAGCATTTT
NA TRBJ2-7 TRBV6-6 NA CASSYSREYEQYF TGTGCCAGCAGTTACTCGAGAGAGTACGAGCAGTACTTC